These T cell receptor beta chains were read from a single sample in a study of blood T cell repertoires in COVID-19. Here immunoSEQ multiplex PCR was the method, and the copy in TCRdb shows in-frame clones only, minus some. The repertoire has roughly 100,000 clones, around 81% of them found once; the top ten carry less than 45%. The source material was peripheral blood. Receptors originate from an elderly man with acute or convalescent COVID-19. The CDR3 runs from the conserved cysteine through the conserved F or W. D genes are given only for firm matches. Clone size is given for some rows only: seen once, a few or many times, or a class if the clone is expanded.

clone size	V gene	J gene	D gene	CDR3 DNA	CDR3 protein
few	TRBV7-9	TRBJ1-1	NA	TGTGCCAGCGGATCGAGACAGGAAGCTTTCTTT	CASGSRQEAFF
NA	TRBV15	TRBJ1-4	NA	TGTGCCACCAGCAGAGGTGGAGTACCGATCCGACTGTTTTTT	CATSRGGVPIRLFF
NA	TRBV18	TRBJ2-1	TRBD2	TGTGCCAGCTCACCTCTCGGGACTAACTACAATGAGCAGTTCTTC	CASSPLGTNYNEQFF
once	TRBV28	TRBJ1-3	NA	TGTGCCAGCAGTTTGTCACTTAGAAACACCATATATTTT	CASSLSLRNTIYF
NA	TRBV28	TRBJ1-4	NA	TGTGCCAGCAGCTTACAGGGAAAGGGGGAAAAACTGTTTTTT	CASSLQGKGEKLFF
once	TRBV28	TRBJ1-5	TRBD1	TGTGCCAGCCCCCCCCCGACAGGGGATTTTCAGCCCCAGCATTTT	CASPPPTGDFQPQHF
NA	TRBV24-1	TRBJ1-1	TRBD1	TGTGCCACCCAGGGACAGGGGACTGAAGCTTTCTTT	CATQGQGTEAFF
few	TRBV5-1	TRBJ2-1	TRBD1	TGCGCCAGCAGCTTGGGGACCGGGACAGGGGGCAGGGAGCAGTTCTTC	CASSLGTGTGGREQFF
NA	TRBV28	TRBJ1-4	TRBD1	TGTGCCAGCAGTTCCCCCGGACAGGGTAATGAAAAACTGTTTTTT	CASSSPGQGNEKLFF
NA	TRBV18	TRBJ2-3	NA	TGTGCCAGCTCACCACGCTTAGACACAGATACGCAGTATTTT	CASSPRLDTDTQYF
NA	TRBV6-6	TRBJ2-5	TRBD1	TGTGCCAGCAGTTACTACCGGGACAGGGAAGAGACCCAGTACTTC	CASSYYRDREETQYF
NA	TRBV30	TRBJ2-5	NA	TGTGCCTGGAGTAGGGGGTTGGGAGAAGAGACCCAGTACTTC	CAWSRGLGEETQYF
NA	TRBV7-9	TRBJ1-3	NA	TGTGCCACCGAGGTGAGGGAAGCTGGAAACACCATATATTTT	CATEVREAGNTIYF
NA	TRBV6-5	TRBJ2-1	TRBD2	TGTGCCAGCAGCCGAGGACTAGCGAGGTACAATGAGCAGTTCTTC	CASSRGLARYNEQFF
NA	TRBV10-3	TRBJ1-2	TRBD1	TGTGCCACCGCACTTCCGGGACAGGGTAGATATGGCTACACCTTC	CATALPGQGRYGYTF
few	TRBV2	TRBJ1-5	NA	TGTGCCAGCAGTGCTAACACAGAAGATCAGCCCCAGCATTTT	CASSANTEDQPQHF
NA	TRBV12-3/TRBV12-4	TRBJ1-5	TRBD1	TGTGCCAGCAGGGGGACAGGGGATCAGCCCCAGCATTTT	CASRGTGDQPQHF